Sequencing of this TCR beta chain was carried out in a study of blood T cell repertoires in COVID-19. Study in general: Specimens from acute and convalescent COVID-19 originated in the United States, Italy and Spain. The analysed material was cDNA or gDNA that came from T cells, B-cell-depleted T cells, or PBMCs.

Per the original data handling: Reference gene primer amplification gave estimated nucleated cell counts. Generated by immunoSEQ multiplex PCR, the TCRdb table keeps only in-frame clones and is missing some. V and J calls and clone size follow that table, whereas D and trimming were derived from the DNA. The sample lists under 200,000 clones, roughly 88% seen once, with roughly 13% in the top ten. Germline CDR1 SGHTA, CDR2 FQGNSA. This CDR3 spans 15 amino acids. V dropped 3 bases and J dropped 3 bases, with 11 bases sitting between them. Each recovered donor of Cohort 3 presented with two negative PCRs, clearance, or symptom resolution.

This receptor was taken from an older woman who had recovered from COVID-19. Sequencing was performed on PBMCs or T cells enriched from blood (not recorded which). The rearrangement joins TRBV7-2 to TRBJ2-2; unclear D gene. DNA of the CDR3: TGTGCCAGCAGCTTTTGGCTTCAGGACACCGGGGAGCTGTTTTTT. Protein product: CASSFWLQDTGELFF.